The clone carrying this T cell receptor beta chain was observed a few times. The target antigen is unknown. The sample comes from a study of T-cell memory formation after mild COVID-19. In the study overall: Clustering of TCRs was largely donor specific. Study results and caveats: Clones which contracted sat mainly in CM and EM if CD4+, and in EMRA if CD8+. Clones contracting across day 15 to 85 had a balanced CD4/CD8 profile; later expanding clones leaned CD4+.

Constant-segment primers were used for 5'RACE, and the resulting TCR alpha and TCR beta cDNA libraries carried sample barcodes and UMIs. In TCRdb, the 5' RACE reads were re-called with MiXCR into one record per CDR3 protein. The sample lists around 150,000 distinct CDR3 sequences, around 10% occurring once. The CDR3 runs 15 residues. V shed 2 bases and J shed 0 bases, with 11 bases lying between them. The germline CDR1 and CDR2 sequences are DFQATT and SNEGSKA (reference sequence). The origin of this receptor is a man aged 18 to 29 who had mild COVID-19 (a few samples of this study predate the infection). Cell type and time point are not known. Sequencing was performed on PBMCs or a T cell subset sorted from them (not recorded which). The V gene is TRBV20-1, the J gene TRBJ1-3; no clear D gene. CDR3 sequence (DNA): TGCAGTGCTAGATACGGCTCGAACTCTGGAAACACCATATATTTT. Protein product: CSARYGSNSGNTIYF.